This T cell receptor beta chain originates from a study of cytomegalovirus exposure and HLA in healthy donors. With 60 Vbeta and 13 Jbeta primers, the PCR was carried out. The protocol was immunoSEQ multiplex PCR, while the TCRdb copy is restricted to in-frame clones and leaves out a portion. The table lists some 57,000 clones, 45% to 70% of them singletons. The table lists this clone with a count of one. Its antigen is as yet unknown. This CDR3 has 16 residues. CDR1 SGHRS and CDR2 YFSETQ come from the germline V gene. V lost 0 bases, J lost 6 bases, and 13 bases lay in between. Overall study findings and caveats: Most TCR sequences proved rare, with some public TCRs found in many donors.

The sequence was obtained from a human donor in good health. The chain carries TRBV5-1 and TRBJ1-6; D is unresolved. The sequencing input was PBMCs. In nucleotides, the CDR3 is TGCGCCAGCAGCTTGGGTACGGCGGGCGGTAATTCACCCCTCCACTTT. This translates into CASSLGTAGGNSPLHF.